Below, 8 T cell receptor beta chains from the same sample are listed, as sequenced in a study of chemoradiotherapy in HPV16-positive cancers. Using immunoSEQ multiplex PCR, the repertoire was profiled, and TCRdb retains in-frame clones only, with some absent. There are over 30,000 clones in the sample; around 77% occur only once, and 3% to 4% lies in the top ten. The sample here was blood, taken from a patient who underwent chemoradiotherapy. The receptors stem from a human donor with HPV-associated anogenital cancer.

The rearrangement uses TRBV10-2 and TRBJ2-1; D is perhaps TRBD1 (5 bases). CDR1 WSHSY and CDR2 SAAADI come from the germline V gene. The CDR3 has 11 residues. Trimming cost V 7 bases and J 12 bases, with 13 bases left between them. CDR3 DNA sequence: TGCGCCAGCAACCAGGACACCCGGCAGTTCTTC. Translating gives CASNQDTRQFF.

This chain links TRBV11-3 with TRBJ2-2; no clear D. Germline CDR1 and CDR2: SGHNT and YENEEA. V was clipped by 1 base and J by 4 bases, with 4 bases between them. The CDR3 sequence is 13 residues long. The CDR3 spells CASSLGVTGELFF. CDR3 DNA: TGTGCCAGCAGCTTAGGCGTCACCGGGGAGCTGTTTTTT.

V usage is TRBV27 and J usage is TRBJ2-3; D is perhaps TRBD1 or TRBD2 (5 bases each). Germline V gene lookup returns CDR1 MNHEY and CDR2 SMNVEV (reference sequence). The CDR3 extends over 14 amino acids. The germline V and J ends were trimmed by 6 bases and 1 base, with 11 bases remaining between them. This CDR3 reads CASRLGPGTDTQYF. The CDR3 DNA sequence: TGTGCCAGCAGACTGGGACCTGGCACAGATACGCAGTATTTT.

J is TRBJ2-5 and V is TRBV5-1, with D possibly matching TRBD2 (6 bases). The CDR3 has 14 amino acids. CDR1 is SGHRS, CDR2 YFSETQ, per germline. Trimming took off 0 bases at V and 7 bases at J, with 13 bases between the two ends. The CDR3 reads CASSLGDQLATQYF. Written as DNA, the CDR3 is TGCGCCAGCAGCTTGGGAGACCAACTAGCGACCCAGTACTTC.

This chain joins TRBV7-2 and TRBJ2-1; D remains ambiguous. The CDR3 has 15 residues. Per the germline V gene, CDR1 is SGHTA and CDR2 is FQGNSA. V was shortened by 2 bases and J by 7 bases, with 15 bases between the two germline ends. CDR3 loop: CASSLTGFQRNEQFF. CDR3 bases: TGTGCCAGCAGCTTAACCGGCTTCCAGAGGAATGAGCAGTTCTTC.

The CDR3 nucleotides read TGTGCCAGTAGTATTTCCAGTTTAGGCAATCAGCCCCAGCATTTT. Translated, it gives CASSISSLGNQPQHF. This sequence joins TRBV19 and TRBJ1-5; no reliable D call. There are 15 residues in the CDR3. V was cut by 3 bases and J by 2 bases, with 11 bases left in between. The V gene's germline CDR1 is LNHDA and CDR2 SQIVND (reference sequence).

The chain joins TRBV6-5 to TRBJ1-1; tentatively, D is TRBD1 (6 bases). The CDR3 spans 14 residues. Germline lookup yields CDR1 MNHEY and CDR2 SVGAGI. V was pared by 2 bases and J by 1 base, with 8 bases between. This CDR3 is CASSYKGGNTEAFF. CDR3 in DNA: TGTGCCAGCAGTTACAAGGGGGGGAACACTGAAGCTTTCTTT.

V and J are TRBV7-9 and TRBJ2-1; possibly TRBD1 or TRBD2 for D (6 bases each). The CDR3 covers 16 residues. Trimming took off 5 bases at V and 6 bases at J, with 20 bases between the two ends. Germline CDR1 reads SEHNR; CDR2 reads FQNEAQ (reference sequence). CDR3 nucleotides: TGTGCCAGCAGCATGATTAGGGGGGTAACGGGCAATGAGCAGTTCTTC. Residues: CASSMIRGVTGNEQFF.